This T cell receptor (beta chain) was sequenced in a study of blood T cell repertoires in COVID-19 (dated by TCRdb to 2020 to 2021). Some background on the complete study: Samples from collaborators originated in the United States, Italy and Spain and spanned both the acute and convalescent phases of COVID-19. The repertoires were released in a freely available public database intended as a resource for research on the immune response to SARS-CoV-2. Subjects who had been exposed to COVID-19, were actively infected with it, or had recovered from it provided the deeply sampled blood TCRbeta repertoires that made up the dataset. Samples came from the ongoing ImmuneRACE study (first 160 participants) plus 1,254 subjects from 6 global collaborators. The prospective study material was composed of cDNA or gDNA derived from T cells, B-cell-depleted T cells, or PBMCs. A de-identified subject ID, COVID-19 status, age in years and sex were almost always included in the sample metadata. Where available, HLA class I and class II types were taken from metadata supplied by the sample provider and were not determined by assay-based typing. Results the study describes overall, beyond this receptor: The quantity of clinical and demographic metadata differed by source and by participant and was supplied without curation.

Via the germline V gene, CDR1 is MNHEY and CDR2 SVGAGI. The CDR3 numbers 13 residues from cysteine through phenylalanine. Solely the CDR3 DNA is kept, with 39 bases framed from the first base. Deletion took 5 bases off V and 1 base off J, with a span of 6 bases between the germline ends. Concerning this clone: There is no known antigen for this receptor. Base qualities are not provided; no much larger clone lies one nucleotide away.

Each collaborating institution followed its own protocols to collect whole blood in K2EDTA tubes. For TCRbeta analysis, collaborator samples were shipped as frozen whole blood, as isolated PBMCs, or as DNA extracted from either sample type. TCRbeta CDR3 regions were amplified from genomic DNA using the immunoSEQ Assay, a bias-controlled multiplex PCR. The original methods were these. Nucleated cell counts per sample were estimated from amplification of reference gene primers within the assay. Sequence reads were collapsed and filtered to measure the absolute abundance of every unique TCRbeta CDR3 rearrangement. Productive Simpson clonality was computed per sample as the square root of Simpson's diversity index over productive rearrangements. TCRdb took this table from immuneACCESS and kept in-frame rearrangements with V and J called. Such tables lack part of the clones; where checked against another copy, unresolved V genes explain under half of the gap, and the rest is unexplained. The D gene and trimming were derived from the DNA, and the V and J assignments and clone size from that table. Present in this sample are 150,000 or so clones, around 78% of which were seen just once. The ten biggest clones cover 4.5% of the sample.

The source of this sequence is a woman aged 80 or over with active or convalescent COVID-19. This chain joins TRBV6-5 to TRBJ1-3; the D region possibly corresponds to TRBD1 (6 bases align). Sequenced input: peripheral blood. CDR3 reads: CASSTGSGNTIYF. The nucleotide sequence is given as TGTGCCAGCAGTACAGGGTCTGGAAACACCATATATTTT.